This T cell receptor beta chain came from a study of cytomegalovirus exposure and HLA in healthy donors. Overall study context: The Caucasian-associated ancestry cluster held less than 85% of under 450 genotyped donors.

The CDR3 covers 15 residues. Looked up from germline, CDR1 is SEHNR and CDR2 is FQNEAQ (reference sequence). V was trimmed by 1 base and J by 6 bases, leaving 13 bases between them. The PCR employed 60 Vbeta primers together with 13 Jbeta primers. Produced via immunoSEQ multiplex PCR; TCRdb's table is partial and in-frame only. Its listing shows about 170,000 clones. This chain joins TRBV7-9 and TRBJ2-1, with D possibly being TRBD2 (6 bases). Sequencing input: PBMCs. This TCR derives from a woman aged 55-69 years in good health and CMV-seronegative. In DNA form, the CDR3 reads TGTGCCAGCAGCTTAGGTCTAGGAGGGGCCAATGAGCAGTTCTTC. This encodes CASSLGLGGANEQFF.